This TCR beta chain was captured in a study of blood T cell repertoires in COVID-19. Background on the study: T cells, B-cell-depleted T cells, or PBMCs supplied cDNA or gDNA.

Libraries were prepared by immunoSEQ multiplex PCR; TCRdb keeps only in-frame clonotypes and omits some of them. The sample consists of a few hundred thousand clones, 75% to 90% of them appearing once. CDR3 length: 18 amino acids. The V and J ends lost 4 bases and 7 bases, in that order; junction bases with no gene match: 11. Germline V gene sequence: CDR1 MNHNS, CDR2 SASEGT. The chain has TRBV6-1 and TRBJ2-1; 15 bases map to TRBD2. The receptor was isolated from a human donor in a cohort sampled during active COVID-19. Sequenced material: peripheral blood. Here the CDR3 DNA reads TGTGCCAGCAGTGCTCGAGGACTAGCGGGAGGGCCCGGAAATGAGCAGTTCTTC. Its protein is CASSARGLAGGPGNEQFF.